The 8 T cell receptor beta chains given below trace back to one sample, sequenced in a study of CD8 T cell repertoires and HIV-1 epitope variants. These receptors are not linked to any known antigen. TCRdb keeps only in-frame clones here, not all; method: immunoSEQ multiplex PCR. The data contain about 6,000 clones, under 70% of them singletons. Sequenced sample: cultured CD8+ T cells derived from PBMCs. All receptors come from a male donor with HIV.

In this sample, this clone turned up a few times. The rearrangement joins TRBV27 to TRBJ1-3; no clear D. V dropped 0 bases and J dropped 0 bases, with 6 bases sitting between them. Germline V lookup: CDR1 MNHEY, CDR2 SMNVEV (reference sequence). The CDR3 is 15 amino acids. In nucleotides, the CDR3 is TGTGCCAGCAGTTTATCAGGGAGCTCTGGAAACACCATATATTTT. Its translation: CASSLSGSSGNTIYF.

The chain recombines TRBV6-1 with TRBJ2-1, with TRBD2 identical over 11 bases. V was pared by 3 bases and J by 8 bases, with 12 bases of the junction left unmatched. The V gene's germline CDR1 is MNHNS and CDR2 SASEGT. The CDR3 length is 17 residues. The CDR3 coding sequence is TGTGCCAGCAGTGACGCAGCTAGCGGGGGGTTTGGATATGAGCAGTTCTTC. Protein product: CASSDAASGGFGYEQFF.

V usage is TRBV11-3 and J usage is TRBJ2-1; maybe TRBD1 (5 bases). The CDR3 covers 16 residues. Deletions cut 5 bases from V and 3 bases from J, with 17 bases between. The germline CDR1 and CDR2 sequences are SGHNT and YENEEA. CDR3 sequence (DNA): TGTGCCAGCAGCCCTGAGGACACGGAGCGCTACAATGAGCAGTTCTTC. Encoded protein: CASSPEDTERYNEQFF.

This clone was seen only once. The chain is built from TRBV7-9 and TRBJ2-1; D is possibly TRBD2 (5 bases). Germline V CDR1 and CDR2: SEHNR, FQNEAQ (reference sequence). CDR3 size: 12 residues. V was trimmed by 5 bases and J by 9 bases, leaving 11 bases between them. The CDR3 loop is CASSRSGFEQFF. CDR3 in DNA: TGTGCCAGCAGCCGCTCGGGGTTTGAGCAGTTCTTC.

The chain has TRBV5-1 and TRBJ2-2; maybe TRBD2 (6 bases). CDR3 size: 16 residues. Germline V gene data show CDR1 as SGHRS and CDR2 as YFSETQ. V was trimmed by 1 base and J by 5 bases, leaving 15 bases between them. For the CDR3, the DNA is TGCGCCAGCAGCTTGAATCCGGGAGTAGAAACCGGGGAGCTGTTTTTT. Protein sequence: CASSLNPGVETGELFF. The whole variable domain, remainder taken from reference TRBV5-1 and TRBJ2-2, is KAGVTQTPRYLIKTRGQQVTLSCSPISGHRSVSWYQQTPGQGLQFLFEYFSETQRNKGNFPGRFSGRQFSNSRSEMNVSTLELGDSALYLCASSLNPGVETGELFFGEGSRLTVL.

This clone was counted between two and nine times. One junction end disagrees with the germline gene, perhaps due to a read error. The chain has TRBV6-1 and TRBJ2-6, with D perhaps matching TRBD1 or TRBD2 (5 bases each). The CDR3 covers 17 residues. Germline CDR1 and CDR2: MNHNS and SASEGT. CDR3 loop: CAISESLGVSGANVLTF. CDR3 in DNA: TGTGCCATCAGTGAGTCTCTGGGGGTATCTGGGGCCAACGTCCTGACTTTC.

V and J are TRBV19 and TRBJ1-2; TRBD1 matches 8 bases. Germline CDR1 is LNHDA and CDR2 is SQIVND (reference sequence). The trim removed 4 bases at V and 5 bases at J, leaving 9 bases unmatched. This CDR3 has 15 residues. CDR3: CASSTLGQGKYGYTF. The CDR3 bases are TGTGCCAGTAGTACCCTCGGACAGGGCAAGTATGGCTACACCTTC. Drawing the rest from reference TRBV19 and TRBJ1-2, the complete variable domain is DGGITQSPKYLFRKEGQNVTLSCEQNLNHDAMYWYRQDPGQGLRLIYYSQIVNDFQKGDIAEGYSVSREKKESFPLTVTSAQKNPTAFYLCASSTLGQGKYGYTFGSGTRLTVV.

The rearrangement joins TRBV4-3 to TRBJ1-2; a weak D match, TRBD1 (6 bases). CDR3 length: 12 amino acids. V lost 8 bases and J 6 bases, leaving 13 bases between the germline ends. Germline CDR1 and CDR2: LGHNA and YSLEER. CDR3: CASSGEVDGYTF. The CDR3 nucleotides are TGCGCCAGCTCAGGGGAGGTTGATGGCTACACCTTC.